This TCR beta chain appears in the sequencing data of a study of cytomegalovirus exposure and HLA in healthy donors. Study results and limitations: There were about 160 TCR beta chains listed as cytomegalovirus-associated. It was in a later analysis that TCR association rates were seen to vary by HLA locus, highest for DRB1 and lowest for HLA-C. Researchers had no immune exposure information except CMV serostatus available. A previous analysis found most TCR beta V segments productive roughly 90% or roughly 30% of the time.

Details on this clone: The antigen remains undetermined.

CDR1 and CDR2 (germline): MNHEY, SVGAGI. V trimming: 6 bases; J trimming: 8 bases; junction bases outside the gene matches: 6. The CDR3 runs to 14 residues. PCR employed 60 Vbeta and 13 Jbeta primers. Profiled with immunoSEQ multiplex PCR; TCRdb holds only in-frame clones, not every one. This sample's table has approximately 42,000 clones. V is TRBV6-5 and J is TRBJ2-2; 10 bases map to TRBD1. The sample taken for sequencing was PBMCs. This sequence was found in a male donor in good health and CMV-seronegative. The CDR3 nucleotides are TGTGCCAGCAGGCGGGACAGGGGCGCAGGGGAGCTGTTTTTT. Translated, it gives CASRRDRGAGELFF.